The following is a T cell receptor (beta chain) sequence with its context. Its antigen is currently unknown. The data stem from a study of T-cell memory formation after mild COVID-19. As for the study in general: Clusters were largely donor specific. Study-wide findings and caveats: Certain responding clones were present in pre-infection memory, suggesting participation of cross-reactive memory. Contracting CD4+ clones lay largely in CM and EM, with CD8+ ones residing in EMRA.

Using constant-segment primers, 5'RACE produced TCR alpha and TCR beta cDNA libraries carrying sample barcodes and UMIs. TCRdb analysed the 5' RACE reads with MiXCR anew, one entry per CDR3 protein. The sample has around 530,000 distinct CDR3 sequences, about a fifth seen once. The trim removed 3 bases at V and 1 base at J, leaving 0 bases unmatched. The CDR3 has 15 amino acids. This clonotype originated in an adult woman who had mild COVID-19 (a few samples of this study predate the infection). Cell type and time point are not known. Source material: PBMCs or a T cell subset sorted from them (not recorded which). The chain couples TRBV12-3 or TRBV12-4 to TRBJ2-1, with 10 bases that match TRBD2. For the CDR3, the DNA is TGTGCCAGCAGTTTTAGCGGGAGGTCCTACAATGAGCAGTTCTTC. Residues: CASSFSGRSYNEQFF.